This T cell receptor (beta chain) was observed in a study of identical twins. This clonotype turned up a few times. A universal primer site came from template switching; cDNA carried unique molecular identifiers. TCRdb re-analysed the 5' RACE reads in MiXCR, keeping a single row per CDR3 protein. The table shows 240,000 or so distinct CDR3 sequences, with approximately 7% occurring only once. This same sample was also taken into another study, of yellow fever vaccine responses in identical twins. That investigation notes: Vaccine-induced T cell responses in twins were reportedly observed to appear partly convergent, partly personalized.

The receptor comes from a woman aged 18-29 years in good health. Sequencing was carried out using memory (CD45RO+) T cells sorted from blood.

CDR3 loop: CASSPFGGSSYNEQFF. CDR3 nucleotides: TGTGCCAGCTCACCATTTGGCGGTAGCTCCTACAATGAGCAGTTCTTC. The chain is built from TRBV18 and TRBJ2-1; D is unresolved. Germline V gene sequence: CDR1 KGHSH, CDR2 LQKENI. V was cut by 2 bases and J by 0 bases, with 11 bases left in between. The CDR3 is 16 amino acids.